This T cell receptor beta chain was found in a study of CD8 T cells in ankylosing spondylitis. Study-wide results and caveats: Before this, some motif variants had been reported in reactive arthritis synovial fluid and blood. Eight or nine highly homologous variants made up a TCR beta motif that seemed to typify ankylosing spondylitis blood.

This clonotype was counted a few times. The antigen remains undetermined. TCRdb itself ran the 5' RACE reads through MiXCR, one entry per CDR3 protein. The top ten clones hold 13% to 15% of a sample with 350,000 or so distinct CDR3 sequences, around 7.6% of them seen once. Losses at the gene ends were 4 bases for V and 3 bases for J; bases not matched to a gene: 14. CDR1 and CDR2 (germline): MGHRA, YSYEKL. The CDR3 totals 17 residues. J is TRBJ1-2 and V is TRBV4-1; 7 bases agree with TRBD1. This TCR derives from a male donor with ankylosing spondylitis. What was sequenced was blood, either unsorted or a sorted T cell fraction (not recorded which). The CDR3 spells CASSRNSLRGLDYGYTF. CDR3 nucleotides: TGCGCCAGCAGCCGAAATTCACTTAGGGGGCTAGACTATGGCTACACCTTC.